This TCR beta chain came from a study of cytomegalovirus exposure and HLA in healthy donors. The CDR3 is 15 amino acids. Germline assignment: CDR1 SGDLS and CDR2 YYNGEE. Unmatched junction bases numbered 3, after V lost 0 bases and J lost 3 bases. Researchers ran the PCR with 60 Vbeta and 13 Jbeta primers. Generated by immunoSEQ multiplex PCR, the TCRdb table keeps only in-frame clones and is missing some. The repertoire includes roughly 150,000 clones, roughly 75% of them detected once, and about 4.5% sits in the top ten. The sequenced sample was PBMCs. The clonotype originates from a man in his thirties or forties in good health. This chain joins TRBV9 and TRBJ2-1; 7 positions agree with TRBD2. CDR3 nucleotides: TGTGCCAGCAGCGTAGGGAGCGGGAACTACAATGAGCAGTTCTTC. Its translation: CASSVGSGNYNEQFF.